The entry below gives a single TCR beta chain sequence along with its context. Method: immunoSEQ multiplex PCR; TCRdb's copy keeps in-frame clones and lacks some. The sample holds tens of thousands of clones, roughly 89% seen once. This sample was included in a study of control samples from healthy donors and cancer patients. The receptor was isolated from a man aged 50-60 years in good health. Sequencing used blood.

CDR3 protein: CASSTWDNNQETQYF. DNA for the CDR3: TGTGCCAGTAGTACATGGGACAACAATCAAGAGACCCAGTACTTC. This chain uses TRBV19 with TRBJ2-5, with a weak D call TRBD1 (6 bases). This CDR3 region has 15 residues. Between the trimmed V and J ends, which lost 4 bases and 2 bases, there was a span of 14 bases. Looked up from germline, CDR1 is LNHDA and CDR2 is SQIVND (reference sequence).